The 24 T cell receptor beta chains in this list originate from one sample, sequenced in a study of control samples from healthy donors and cancer patients. Data came from immunoSEQ multiplex PCR; TCRdb stores just in-frame clones and leaves some out. The data show 100,000 or so clones, roughly 86% seen once. Material: blood. These TCRs come from a woman aged 50 to 60 in good health.

The genes are TRBV4-1 and TRBJ1-2; D is undetermined. This CDR3 is built from 15 residues. CDR1 and CDR2 (germline): MGHRA, YSYEKL. V was shortened by 1 base and J by 4 bases, with 13 bases between the two germline ends. The CDR3 region is CASSQVSQKSYGYTF. The CDR3 nucleotides are TGCGCCAGCAGCCAAGTAAGCCAAAAGAGCTATGGCTACACCTTC.

This clone was detected only once. Its ends do not fully match the called genes, so a read error is possible. The genes are TRBV7-7 and TRBJ2-5; TRBD2 matches at 10 bases. The germline V gene encodes CDR1 SSHAT and CDR2 FNYEAQ (reference sequence). The CDR3 sequence is 16 residues long. CDR3 protein: CASSPGGASGRETQYF. The CDR3 DNA sequence: TGTGCTAGCAGTCCCGGGGGTGCTAGCGGGAGAGAGACCCAGTACTTC. Full variable domain (outside the CDR3, taken from reference TRBV7-7 and TRBJ2-5): GAGVSQSPRYKVTKRGQDVTLRCDPISSHATLYWYQQALGQGPEFLTYFNYEAQPDKSGLPSDRFSAERPEGSISTLTIQRTEQRDSAMYRCASSPGGASGRETQYFGPGTRLLVL.

The CDR3 protein is CAIKIAASYNEQFF. As DNA, the CDR3 is TGTGCCATCAAAATAGCGGCCTCCTACAATGAGCAGTTCTTC. The genes are TRBV10-3 and TRBJ2-1; D may be TRBD2 (6 bases). The CDR3 runs to 14 residues. Trimming stripped 7 bases from V and 0 bases from J, with 10 bases between. CDR1 is ENHRY, CDR2 SYGVKD, per germline.

The chain is built from TRBV11-3 and TRBJ1-6; D unresolved. The CDR3 has 12 residues. The germline V and J ends were trimmed by 0 bases and 9 bases, with 3 bases remaining between them. From germline, CDR1 is SGHNT and CDR2 YENEEA. The CDR3 nucleotides are TGTGCCAGCAGCTTAGACAGTTCACCCCTCCACTTT. Translation gives CASSLDSSPLHF.

The chain recombines TRBV28 with TRBJ1-1; no clear D. The CDR3 sequence is 13 residues long. CDR1 and CDR2 from the germline V gene are MDHEN and SYDVKM. Deletions cut 5 bases from V and 0 bases from J, with 7 bases between. In nucleotides, the CDR3 is TGTGCCAGCAGTCGTTATTTGAACACTGAAGCTTTCTTT. It encodes CASSRYLNTEAFF.

This clone was detected only a few times. CDR3 in amino acids: CASTPESANEKLFF. The CDR3 nucleotides are TGTGCCAGCACTCCCGAATCGGCTAATGAAAAACTGTTTTTT. The chain uses TRBV7-2 and TRBJ1-4; D remains ambiguous. This CDR3 spans 14 amino acids. V lost 7 bases to trimming and J lost 3 bases, with 12 bases between them. CDR1 and CDR2 from the germline V gene are SGHTA and FQGNSA.

The chain couples TRBV12-5 to TRBJ1-6, with D perhaps matching TRBD1 (5 bases). Germline-derived CDR1 and CDR2 are LGHNT and FRNRAP. The CDR3 runs to 12 residues. Trimming removed 6 bases at V and 9 bases at J, with 9 bases between. CDR3 DNA: TGTGCTAGTGGCGGGGACGTTTCACCCCTCCACTTT. Protein: CASGGDVSPLHF.

V usage is TRBV4-3 and J usage is TRBJ1-1; D might be TRBD1 (5 bases). CDR3 length: 13 residues. The V gene lost 4 bases and the J gene lost 7 bases, with 13 bases spanning the gap. Germline V lookup: CDR1 LGHNA, CDR2 YSLEER. CDR3: CASSLSPGLEAFF. DNA of the CDR3: TGCGCCAGCAGCCTATCGCCGGGGCTTGAAGCTTTCTTT.

The chain recombines TRBV5-8 with TRBJ1-1; 9 nucleotides agree with TRBD1. Germline-derived CDR1 and CDR2 are SGHTS and YDEGEE. The CDR3 is 14 amino acids. V shed 3 bases, J shed 5 bases, and the junction held 5 bases outside the gene matches. The CDR3 nucleotides are TGTGCCAGCAGCTACAGGGGGCGCCGGACTGAAGCTTTCTTT. This sequence encodes CASSYRGRRTEAFF.

This clone has only one observation. The chain is built from TRBV5-4 and TRBJ2-7; D is undetermined. The germline V gene has CDR1 SGHNT and CDR2 YYREEE (reference sequence). The CDR3 contains 13 residues. Trimming cost V 0 bases and J 9 bases, with 13 bases left between them. The CDR3 sequence: CASSLDRPDTQYF. CDR3 nucleotides: TGTGCCAGCAGCTTGGATAGGCCCGATACGCAGTACTTC.

This clone was observed a few times. The genes are TRBV7-2 and TRBJ2-3, with D uncertain. CDR1 SGHTA and CDR2 FQGNSA come from the germline V gene. The CDR3 loop spans 15 amino acids. V was pared by 1 base and J by 2 bases, with 10 bases between. CDR3 protein: CASSLVALFTDTQYF. Here the CDR3 DNA reads TGTGCCAGCAGCTTAGTGGCACTCTTCACAGATACGCAGTATTTT.

The chain combines TRBV7-3 with TRBJ2-1; 8 bases fit TRBD1. Trimming took 5 bases from V and 3 from J; bases not matched to a gene: 9. The CDR3 covers 16 residues. Germline V lookup: CDR1 SGHTA, CDR2 FQGTGA. The CDR3 region has the DNA TGTGCCAGCAGCGCAAATCAACAGGGGGGCTACAATGAGCAGTTCTTC. It encodes CASSANQQGGYNEQFF.

V is TRBV28 and J is TRBJ1-2; D is ambiguous. Per the germline V gene, CDR1 is MDHEN and CDR2 is SYDVKM. Trimming shortened V by 2 bases and J by 1 base, and 8 bases separated the two germline ends. The CDR3 extends over 14 amino acids. In DNA form, the CDR3 reads TGTGCCAGCAGTTTAGGAGCCCTTAACTATGGCTACACCTTC. This sequence encodes CASSLGALNYGYTF.

The chain recombines TRBV28 with TRBJ2-1; perhaps TRBD2 as D (5 bases). Germline CDR1 reads MDHEN; CDR2 reads SYDVKM. This CDR3 contains 14 residues. The V end lost 3 bases, the J end lost 5 bases, and 11 bases lay between the germline ends. CDR3 nucleotide sequence: TGTGCCAGCAGTTTTTCCGGGGTTGACAATGAGCAGTTCTTC. It encodes CASSFSGVDNEQFF.

This clone was counted once. The rearrangement links TRBV7-2 to TRBJ2-3; the D is unclear. V gave up 2 bases and J gave up 1 base, with 7 bases separating them. In germline, CDR1 is SGHTA, CDR2 FQGNSA. The CDR3 totals 14 residues. The CDR3 protein is CASSLYFGTDTQYF. CDR3 nucleotides: TGTGCCAGCAGCTTATACTTTGGCACAGATACGCAGTATTTT.

This clone occurred once. This chain uses TRBV6-5 with TRBJ2-7; a possible D gene is TRBD2 (5 bases). The germline V and J ends were trimmed by 0 bases and 7 bases, with 16 bases remaining between them. The germline V gene encodes CDR1 MNHEY and CDR2 SVGAGI. This CDR3 is built from 15 residues. The CDR3 protein is CASSYSGLDKREQYF. The CDR3 DNA follows: TGTGCCAGCAGTTACTCCGGACTGGATAAGAGGGAGCAGTACTTC.

For the CDR3, the DNA is TGTGCCAGTAGTAGGGCAGGAGGGACTGGAAACACCATATATTTT. Its protein is CASSRAGGTGNTIYF. The chain is built from TRBV19 and TRBJ1-3; D call uncertain. Germline loops: CDR1 LNHDA, CDR2 SQIVND (reference sequence). The CDR3 is 15 residues long. Trimming stripped 4 bases from V and 2 bases from J, with 12 bases between. The variable domain in full, with the rest retrieved from reference TRBV19 and TRBJ1-3, is DGGITQSPKYLFRKEGQNVTLSCEQNLNHDAMYWYRQDPGQGLRLIYYSQIVNDFQKGDIAEGYSVSREKKESFPLTVTSAQKNPTAFYLCASSRAGGTGNTIYFGEGSWLTVV.

The rearrangement joins TRBV27 to TRBJ1-2; D perhaps matches TRBD1 (5 bases). The V end was cut by 6 bases, the J end by 7 bases, with 18 bases between. This CDR3 has 14 amino acids. Germline V CDR1 and CDR2: MNHEY, SMNVEV (reference sequence). The CDR3 is CASRGTIRGGGYTF. The CDR3 nucleotides are TGTGCCAGCAGAGGGACCATTAGGGGTGGTGGCTACACCTTC.

The chain couples TRBV19 to TRBJ1-1; D gene uncertain. Germline V gene lookup returns CDR1 LNHDA and CDR2 SQIVND (reference sequence). The V gene lost 0 bases and the J gene lost 6 bases, with 11 bases spanning the gap. CDR3 length: 14 residues. The CDR3, as DNA: TGTGCCAGTAGTATAGACAGGACCGCTTCTGAAGCTTTCTTT. Its protein product is CASSIDRTASEAFF.

The chain has TRBV2 and TRBJ2-3; no clear D. V lost 5 bases and J 6 bases, leaving 9 bases between the germline ends. Per the germline V gene, CDR1 is SNHLY and CDR2 is FYNNEI. The CDR3 extends over 12 amino acids. This CDR3 is CASSPTTDTQYF. CDR3 nucleotide sequence: TGTGCCAGCAGTCCTACCACCGATACGCAGTATTTT.

This clone was seen a single time. The rearrangement uses TRBV9 and TRBJ1-1, with D unclear. Trimming removed 0 bases from V and 3 bases from J, with 12 bases in between. The CDR3 is 15 amino acids. The V gene's germline CDR1 is SGDLS and CDR2 YYNGEE. CDR3 bases: TGTGCCAGCAGCGTAGAATTGACGGGATACACTGAAGCTTTCTTT. It translates to CASSVELTGYTEAFF.

The CDR3 DNA is TGTGCCACGAGGGGGCGCGACTATGGCTACACCTTC. Translated, it gives CATRGRDYGYTF. The rearrangement uses TRBV12-3 or TRBV12-4 and TRBJ1-2, with TRBD1 matching 7 bases. V lost 10 bases, J lost 3 bases, and 5 bases stayed unmatched. The CDR3 covers 12 residues.

This rearrangement joins TRBV19 to TRBJ2-5, with 9 bases identical to TRBD2. V lost 10 bases to trimming and J lost 5 bases; unmatched junction nucleotides: 8. Germline V CDR1 and CDR2: LNHDA, SQIVND (reference sequence). The CDR3 contains 13 residues. The chain's CDR3 is CATKAGGRETQYF. CDR3 DNA sequence: TGTGCCACTAAAGCGGGGGGCCGGGAGACCCAGTACTTC.

The chain links TRBV4-2 to TRBJ2-3; TRBD1 or TRBD2 may be the D gene (5 bases each). The CDR3 spans 14 residues. Trimming took 1 base from V and 0 from J, leaving 5 bases between them. In germline, CDR1 is LGHNA, CDR2 YNFKEQ. The CDR3 nucleotides are TGTGCCAGCAGCCAAGGGGGGAGCACAGATACGCAGTATTTT. Encoded protein: CASSQGGSTDTQYF.